Listed below are T cell receptor beta chains from one sample, sequenced in a study of blood T cell repertoires in COVID-19. Sequencing used immunoSEQ multiplex PCR; TCRdb keeps in-frame clones, though not all of them. The sample shows around 700,000 clones, 70% to 90% of them seen only once. Sequences were obtained from peripheral blood. These receptors all stem from a woman aged 18-29 years with acute or convalescent COVID-19. Each CDR3 is given with its conserved first and last residue. The D gene is left open where the match is weak. Clone size, where shown, is once, few, many, or a class for clones that have expanded.

v_gene: TRBV24-1
abundance: NA
len: 15
d_gene: NA
j_gene: TRBJ2-3
CDR3aa: CATSSGVFDTDTQYF
CDR3nt: TGTGCCACCAGTTCAGGGGTTTTTGACACCGATACGCAGTATTTT

v_gene: TRBV28
abundance: NA
len: 13
d_gene: NA
j_gene: TRBJ2-3
CDR3aa: CASSLIESDTQYF
CDR3nt: TGTGCCAGCAGTTTAATCGAGTCAGATACGCAGTATTTT

v_gene: TRBV10-3
abundance: NA
len: 14
d_gene: TRBD1
j_gene: TRBJ1-1
CDR3aa: CAIRWDSANTEAFF
CDR3nt: TGTGCCATCAGATGGGACAGCGCGAACACTGAAGCTTTCTTT

v_gene: TRBV6-1
abundance: NA
len: 14
d_gene: TRBD2
j_gene: TRBJ2-7
CDR3aa: CASSGAGGWYEQYF
CDR3nt: TGTGCCAGCAGTGGAGCGGGGGGGTGGTACGAGCAGTACTTC

v_gene: TRBV6-5
abundance: NA
len: 14
d_gene: TRBD1
j_gene: TRBJ1-5
CDR3aa: CASSYGTVTQPQHF
CDR3nt: TGTGCCAGCAGTTACGGGACAGTTACTCAGCCCCAGCATTTT

v_gene: TRBV5-1
abundance: NA
len: 14
d_gene: NA
j_gene: TRBJ1-2
CDR3aa: CASSQESGSYGYTF
CDR3nt: TGCGCCAGCAGCCAGGAGTCGGGGAGCTATGGCTACACCTTC

v_gene: TRBV6-2/TRBV6-3
abundance: once
len: 15
d_gene: TRBD1
j_gene: TRBJ1-6
CDR3aa: CASSPTGGVNSPLHF
CDR3nt: TGTGCCAGCAGCCCGACAGGGGGCGTGAATTCACCCCTCCACTTT

v_gene: TRBV24-1
abundance: NA
len: 14
d_gene: TRBD2
j_gene: TRBJ2-2
CDR3aa: CATNREGNTGELFF
CDR3nt: TGTGCCACCAATAGGGAGGGAAACACCGGGGAGCTGTTTTTT

v_gene: TRBV2
abundance: NA
len: 13
d_gene: NA
j_gene: TRBJ1-4
CDR3aa: CASSTDRGEKLFF
CDR3nt: TGTGCCAGCAGTACGGATAGGGGTGAAAAACTGTTTTTT

v_gene: TRBV5-1
abundance: NA
len: 11
d_gene: NA
j_gene: TRBJ2-1
CDR3aa: CASSRGNEQFF
CDR3nt: TGCGCCAGCAGCCGCGGCAATGAGCAGTTCTTC

v_gene: TRBV4-1
abundance: NA
len: 16
d_gene: TRBD1
j_gene: TRBJ2-5
CDR3aa: CASSRNPGTGEETQYF
CDR3nt: TGCGCCAGCAGCCGTAATCCCGGGACAGGGGAAGAGACCCAGTACTTC

v_gene: TRBV27
abundance: NA
len: 18
d_gene: TRBD1
j_gene: TRBJ2-2
CDR3aa: CASSFPRVTGGTTGELFF
CDR3nt: TGTGCCAGCAGTTTCCCCAGGGTGACAGGGGGTACCACCGGGGAGCTGTTTTTT

v_gene: TRBV7-7
abundance: once
len: 13
d_gene: NA
j_gene: TRBJ1-1
CDR3aa: CASSLDTNTEAFF
CDR3nt: TGTGCCAGCAGCCTGGACACAAACACTGAAGCTTTCTTT

v_gene: TRBV9
abundance: NA
len: 17
d_gene: NA
j_gene: TRBJ2-2
CDR3aa: CASSVGGFSRGTGELFF
CDR3nt: TGTGCCAGCAGCGTAGGTGGGTTTAGCAGAGGCACCGGGGAGCTGTTTTTT

v_gene: TRBV4-1
abundance: NA
len: 17
d_gene: TRBD2
j_gene: TRBJ2-1
CDR3aa: CASSPQPTRGGVDEQFF
CDR3nt: TGCGCCAGCAGCCCTCAACCCACACGGGGGGGTGTCGATGAGCAGTTCTTC

v_gene: TRBV15
abundance: NA
len: 18
d_gene: TRBD2
j_gene: TRBJ2-6
CDR3aa: CATSRVWGGVPGANVLTF
CDR3nt: TGTGCCACCAGCAGAGTTTGGGGGGGGGTGCCTGGGGCCAACGTCCTGACTTTC

v_gene: TRBV7-6
abundance: NA
len: 12
d_gene: NA
j_gene: TRBJ2-5
CDR3aa: CASSPGVGTQYF
CDR3nt: TGTGCCAGCAGCCCAGGGGTAGGGACCCAGTACTTC

v_gene: TRBV29-1
abundance: NA
len: 15
d_gene: NA
j_gene: TRBJ1-2
CDR3aa: CSVEGRDGGGYGYTF
CDR3nt: TGCAGCGTTGAAGGCCGTGACGGGGGTGGCTATGGCTACACCTTC

v_gene: TRBV2
abundance: NA
len: 18
d_gene: TRBD1
j_gene: TRBJ1-4
CDR3aa: CAKGPPDRVVATNEKLFF
CDR3nt: TGTGCCAAGGGCCCCCCGGACAGGGTGGTTGCAACTAATGAAAAACTGTTTTTT

v_gene: TRBV11-1
abundance: once
len: 15
d_gene: NA
j_gene: TRBJ2-7
CDR3aa: CASSLGGGLTYEQYF
CDR3nt: TGTGCCAGCAGCTTAGGTGGGGGCCTAACCTACGAGCAGTACTTC

v_gene: TRBV9
abundance: NA
len: 13
d_gene: NA
j_gene: TRBJ1-1
CDR3aa: CASSVGLLTEAFF
CDR3nt: TGTGCCAGCAGCGTAGGACTCCTCACTGAAGCTTTCTTT

v_gene: TRBV29-1
abundance: NA
len: 13
d_gene: TRBD1
j_gene: TRBJ1-2
CDR3aa: CSVDRDRGLGYTF
CDR3nt: TGCAGCGTTGACCGGGACAGGGGGCTTGGCTACACCTTC

v_gene: TRBV24-1
abundance: NA
len: 17
d_gene: TRBD1
j_gene: TRBJ1-1
CDR3aa: CATSDSPTGDGLTEAFF
CDR3nt: TGTGCCACCAGTGATTCCCCGACAGGGGATGGACTCACTGAAGCTTTCTTT

v_gene: TRBV28
abundance: few
len: 12
d_gene: TRBD1
j_gene: TRBJ1-2
CDR3aa: CASTLDRHGYTF
CDR3nt: TGTGCCAGCACTCTGGACAGGCATGGCTACACCTTC

v_gene: TRBV19
abundance: NA
len: 15
d_gene: TRBD1
j_gene: TRBJ2-3
CDR3aa: CASETGTGGADTQYF
CDR3nt: TGTGCCAGTGAAACCGGGACAGGGGGAGCAGATACGCAGTATTTT

v_gene: TRBV19
abundance: NA
len: 13
d_gene: NA
j_gene: TRBJ1-2
CDR3aa: CASSISRPYGYTF
CDR3nt: TGTGCCAGTAGTATCTCCAGGCCCTATGGCTACACCTTC

v_gene: TRBV12-5
abundance: NA
len: 14
d_gene: NA
j_gene: TRBJ1-1
CDR3aa: CASGREEVGTEAFF
CDR3nt: TGTGCTAGTGGCCGGGAGGAAGTAGGCACTGAAGCTTTCTTT

v_gene: TRBV5-1
abundance: NA
len: 15
d_gene: NA
j_gene: TRBJ1-3
CDR3aa: CASSLWGGSGNTIYF
CDR3nt: TGCGCCAGCAGCTTGTGGGGGGGATCTGGAAACACCATATATTTT

v_gene: TRBV7-8
abundance: few
len: 13
d_gene: TRBD1
j_gene: TRBJ1-1
CDR3aa: CASSFDRDGEAFF
CDR3nt: TGTGCCAGCAGCTTTGACAGGGATGGTGAAGCTTTCTTT

v_gene: TRBV19
abundance: once
len: 14
d_gene: TRBD2
j_gene: TRBJ2-5
CDR3aa: CASAGLAGVETQYF
CDR3nt: TGTGCCAGTGCTGGACTAGCGGGGGTAGAGACCCAGTACTTC

v_gene: TRBV19
abundance: NA
len: 17
d_gene: TRBD1
j_gene: TRBJ1-5
CDR3aa: CATTPRTGGYSNQPQHF
CDR3nt: TGTGCCACTACGCCCCGGACAGGGGGCTATAGCAATCAGCCCCAGCATTTT

v_gene: TRBV2
abundance: NA
len: 13
d_gene: NA
j_gene: TRBJ1-2
CDR3aa: CASSAGKSYGYTF
CDR3nt: TGTGCCAGCAGTGCAGGGAAGAGCTATGGCTACACCTTC